This TCR beta chain was retrieved from a study of cytomegalovirus exposure and HLA in healthy donors. The PCR ran on 60 Vbeta and 13 Jbeta primers. Clones were sequenced by immunoSEQ multiplex PCR, and TCRdb holds only the in-frame ones, with some missing. The table records under 100,000 clones, about 70% of them present only once. Per the germline V gene, CDR1 is SGHRS and CDR2 is YFSETQ. V was cut by 1 base and J by 0 bases, with 10 bases left in between. The CDR3 runs to 15 residues. The receptor was derived from a human donor in good health. The rearrangement uses TRBV5-1 and TRBJ1-2; D is possibly TRBD1 (5 bases). Sequenced input: PBMCs. In nucleotides, the CDR3 is TGCGCCAGCAGCTTGATGGGGGGGTCTAACTATGGCTACACCTTC. It codes for CASSLMGGSNYGYTF.